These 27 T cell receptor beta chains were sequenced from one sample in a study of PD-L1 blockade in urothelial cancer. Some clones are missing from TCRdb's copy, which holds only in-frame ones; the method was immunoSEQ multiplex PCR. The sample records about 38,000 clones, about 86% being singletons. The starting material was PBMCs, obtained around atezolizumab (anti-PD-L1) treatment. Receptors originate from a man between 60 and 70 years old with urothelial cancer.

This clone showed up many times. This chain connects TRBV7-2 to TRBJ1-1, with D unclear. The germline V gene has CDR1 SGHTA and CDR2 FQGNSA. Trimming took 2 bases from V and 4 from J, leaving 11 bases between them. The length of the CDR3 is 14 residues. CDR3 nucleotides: TGTGCCAGCAGCTTATCGAACGGCGGCACTGAAGCTTTCTTT. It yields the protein CASSLSNGGTEAFF.

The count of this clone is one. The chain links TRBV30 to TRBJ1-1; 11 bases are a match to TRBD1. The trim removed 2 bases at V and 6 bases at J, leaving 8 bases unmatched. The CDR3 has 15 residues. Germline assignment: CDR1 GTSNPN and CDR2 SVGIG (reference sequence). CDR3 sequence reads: CAWSTRDRGVPEAFF. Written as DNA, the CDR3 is TGTGCCTGGAGTACGAGGGACAGGGGGGTTCCTGAAGCTTTCTTT.

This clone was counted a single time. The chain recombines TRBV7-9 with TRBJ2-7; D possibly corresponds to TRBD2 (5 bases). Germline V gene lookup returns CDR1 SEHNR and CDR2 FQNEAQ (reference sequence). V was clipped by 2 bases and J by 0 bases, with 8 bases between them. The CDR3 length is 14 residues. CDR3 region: CASSLTRDSYEQYF. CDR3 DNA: TGTGCCAGCAGCTTAACACGGGACTCCTACGAGCAGTACTTC.

CDR3 sequence (DNA): TGTGCCAGCAGCTTAGGGGGGGTACACGGCCAGCCCCAGCATTTT. Its protein product is CASSLGGVHGQPQHF. The chain links TRBV11-2 to TRBJ1-5; tentatively, D is TRBD1 (5 bases). The CDR3 is made up of 15 amino acids. Germline CDR1 is SGHAT and CDR2 is FQNNGV. Trimming left V 1 base short and J 7 bases short, with 14 bases between. Full variable domain (missing parts from reference TRBV11-2 and TRBJ1-5): EAGVAQSPRYKIIEKRQSVAFWCNPISGHATLYWYQQILGQGPKLLIQFQNNGVVDDSQLPKDRFSAERLKGVDSTLKIQPAKLEDSAVYLCASSLGGVHGQPQHFGDGTRLSIL.

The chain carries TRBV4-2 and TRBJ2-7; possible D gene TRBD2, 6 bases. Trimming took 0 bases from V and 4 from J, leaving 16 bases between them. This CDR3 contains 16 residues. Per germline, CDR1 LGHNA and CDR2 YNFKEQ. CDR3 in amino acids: CASSQEVWRDAYEQYF. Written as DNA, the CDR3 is TGTGCCAGCAGCCAAGAAGTGTGGCGGGATGCTTACGAGCAGTACTTC.

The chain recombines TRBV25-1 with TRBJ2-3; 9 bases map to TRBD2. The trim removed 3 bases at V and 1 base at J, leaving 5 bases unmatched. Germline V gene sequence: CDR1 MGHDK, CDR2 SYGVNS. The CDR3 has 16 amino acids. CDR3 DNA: TGTGCCAGCAGTGACGGCCTAGCGGGGCGCACAGATACGCAGTATTTT. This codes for CASSDGLAGRTDTQYF.

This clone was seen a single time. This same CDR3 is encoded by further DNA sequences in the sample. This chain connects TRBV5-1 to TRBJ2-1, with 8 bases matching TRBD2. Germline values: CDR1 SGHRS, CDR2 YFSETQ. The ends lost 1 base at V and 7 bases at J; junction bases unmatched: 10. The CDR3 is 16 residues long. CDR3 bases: TGCGCCAGCAGCTTGTCGGCAGCGGGAGAGTTTAATGAGCAGTTCTTC. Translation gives CASSLSAAGEFNEQFF.

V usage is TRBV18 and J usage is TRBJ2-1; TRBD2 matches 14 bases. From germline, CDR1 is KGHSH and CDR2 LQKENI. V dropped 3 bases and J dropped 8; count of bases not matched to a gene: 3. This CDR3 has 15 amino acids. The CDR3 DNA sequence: TGTGCCAGCTCACCCGGGACTAGCGGGAGCTATGAGCAGTTCTTC. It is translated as CASSPGTSGSYEQFF.

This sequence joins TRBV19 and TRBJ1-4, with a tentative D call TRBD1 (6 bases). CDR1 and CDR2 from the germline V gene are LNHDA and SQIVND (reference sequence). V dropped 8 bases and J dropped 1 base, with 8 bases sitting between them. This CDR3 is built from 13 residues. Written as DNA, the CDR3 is TGTGCCAGTGGGGGACAAACTAATGAAAAACTGTTTTTT. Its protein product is CASGGQTNEKLFF. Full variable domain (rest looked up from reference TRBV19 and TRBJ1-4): DGGITQSPKYLFRKEGQNVTLSCEQNLNHDAMYWYRQDPGQGLRLIYYSQIVNDFQKGDIAEGYSVSREKKESFPLTVTSAQKNPTAFYLCASGGQTNEKLFFGSGTQLSVL.

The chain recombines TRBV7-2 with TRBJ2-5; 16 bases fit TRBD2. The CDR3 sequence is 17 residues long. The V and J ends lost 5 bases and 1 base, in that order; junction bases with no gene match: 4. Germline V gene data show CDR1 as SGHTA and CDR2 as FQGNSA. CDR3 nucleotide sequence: TGTGCCAGCAGCACGGGACTAGCGGGAGGGTCCCAAGAGACCCAGTACTTC. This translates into CASSTGLAGGSQETQYF.

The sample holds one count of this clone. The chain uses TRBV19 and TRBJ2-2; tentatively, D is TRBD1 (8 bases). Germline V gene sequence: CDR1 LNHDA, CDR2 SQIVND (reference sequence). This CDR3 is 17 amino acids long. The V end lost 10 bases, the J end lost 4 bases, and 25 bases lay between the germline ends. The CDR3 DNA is TGTGCCATCTCGCCTCGGACAGGGAGGGGTGGCACCGGGGAGCTGTTTTTT. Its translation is CAISPRTGRGGTGELFF.

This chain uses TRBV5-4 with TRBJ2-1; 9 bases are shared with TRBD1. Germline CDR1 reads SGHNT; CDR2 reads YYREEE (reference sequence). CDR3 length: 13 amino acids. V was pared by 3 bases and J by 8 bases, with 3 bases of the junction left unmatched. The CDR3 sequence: CASSSDRGDEQFF. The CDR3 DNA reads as TGTGCCAGCAGCTCGGACAGGGGTGATGAGCAGTTCTTC. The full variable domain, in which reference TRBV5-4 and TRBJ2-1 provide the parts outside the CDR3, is ETGVTQSPTHLIKTRGQQVTLRCSSQSGHNTVSWYQQALGQGPQFIFQYYREEENGRGNFPPRFSGLQFPNYSSELNVNALELDDSALYLCASSSDRGDEQFFGPGTRLTVL.

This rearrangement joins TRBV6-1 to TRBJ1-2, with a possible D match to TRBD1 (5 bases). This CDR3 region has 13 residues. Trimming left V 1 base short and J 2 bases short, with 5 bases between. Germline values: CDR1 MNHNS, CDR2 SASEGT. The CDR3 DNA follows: TGTGCCAGCAGTGAAGGACAGAACTATGGCTACACCTTC. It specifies CASSEGQNYGYTF.

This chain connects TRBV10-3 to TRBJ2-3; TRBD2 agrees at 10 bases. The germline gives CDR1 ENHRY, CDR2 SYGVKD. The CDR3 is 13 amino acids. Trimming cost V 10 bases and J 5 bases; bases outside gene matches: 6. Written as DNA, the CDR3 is TGTGCCACTCTAGCGGGAGAGGAAGATACGCAGTATTTT. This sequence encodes CATLAGEEDTQYF.

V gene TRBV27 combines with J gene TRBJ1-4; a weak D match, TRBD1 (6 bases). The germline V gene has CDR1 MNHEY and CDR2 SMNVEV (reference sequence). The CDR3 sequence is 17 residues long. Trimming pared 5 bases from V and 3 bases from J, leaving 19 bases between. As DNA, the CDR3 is TGTGCCAGCAGTAAGAAGGACAGATCCGACTCTAATGAAAAACTGTTTTTT. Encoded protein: CASSKKDRSDSNEKLFF. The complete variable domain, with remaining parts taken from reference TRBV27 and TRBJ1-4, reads EAQVTQNPRYLITVTGKKLTVTCSQNMNHEYMSWYRQDPGLGLRQIYYSMNVEVTDKGDVPEGYKVSRKEKRNFPLILESPSPNQTSLYFCASSKKDRSDSNEKLFFGSGTQLSVL.

CDR3 DNA sequence: TGTGCCAGCAGCACCGGGACAGCTAATTCACCCCTCCACTTT. It yields the protein CASSTGTANSPLHF. The V call is TRBV28, the J call TRBJ1-6; TRBD1 aligns across 7 bases. The ends lost 6 bases at V and 6 bases at J; junction bases unmatched: 5. Per the germline V gene, CDR1 is MDHEN and CDR2 is SYDVKM. The CDR3 spans 14 residues.

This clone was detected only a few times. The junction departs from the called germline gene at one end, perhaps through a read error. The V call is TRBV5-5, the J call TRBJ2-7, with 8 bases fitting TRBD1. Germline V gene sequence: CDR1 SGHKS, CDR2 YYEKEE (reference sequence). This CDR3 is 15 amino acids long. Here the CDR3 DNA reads TGTGCCAGCAGATTGGAGACAGGGGTTTCCTACGAGCAGTACTTC. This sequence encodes CASRLETGVSYEQYF.

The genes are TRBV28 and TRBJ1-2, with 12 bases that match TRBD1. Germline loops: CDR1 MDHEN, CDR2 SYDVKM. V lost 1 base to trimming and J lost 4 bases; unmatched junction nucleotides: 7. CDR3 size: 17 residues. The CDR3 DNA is TGTGCCAGCAGTTTATCTAGGGACAGGGGGCCGCGCTATGGCTACACCTTC. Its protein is CASSLSRDRGPRYGYTF.

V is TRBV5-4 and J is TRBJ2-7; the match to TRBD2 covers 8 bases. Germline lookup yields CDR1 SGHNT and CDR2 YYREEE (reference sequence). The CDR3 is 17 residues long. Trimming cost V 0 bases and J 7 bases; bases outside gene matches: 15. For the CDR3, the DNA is TGTGCCAGCAGCTTGGGTCTGGCGGGAGGTCTCTCGCGGGAGCAGTACTTC. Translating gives CASSLGLAGGLSREQYF.

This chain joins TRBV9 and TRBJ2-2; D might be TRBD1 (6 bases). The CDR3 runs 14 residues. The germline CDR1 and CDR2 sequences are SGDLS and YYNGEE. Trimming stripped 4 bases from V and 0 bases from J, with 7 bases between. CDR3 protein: CASSYRANTGELFF. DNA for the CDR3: TGTGCCAGCAGCTACAGGGCGAACACCGGGGAGCTGTTTTTT.

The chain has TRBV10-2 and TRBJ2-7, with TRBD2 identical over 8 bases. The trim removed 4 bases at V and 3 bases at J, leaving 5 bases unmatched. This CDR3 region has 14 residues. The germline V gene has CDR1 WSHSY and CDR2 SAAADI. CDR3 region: CASSVASGSYEQYF. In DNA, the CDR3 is TGCGCCAGCAGTGTAGCGAGCGGGAGCTACGAGCAGTACTTC.

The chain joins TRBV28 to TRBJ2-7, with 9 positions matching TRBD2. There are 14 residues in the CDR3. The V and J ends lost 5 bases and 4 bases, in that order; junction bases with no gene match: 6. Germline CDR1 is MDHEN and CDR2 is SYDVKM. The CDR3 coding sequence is TGTGCCAGCAGTGGCGGGGGGGCAGGATACGAGCAGTACTTC. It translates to CASSGGGAGYEQYF.

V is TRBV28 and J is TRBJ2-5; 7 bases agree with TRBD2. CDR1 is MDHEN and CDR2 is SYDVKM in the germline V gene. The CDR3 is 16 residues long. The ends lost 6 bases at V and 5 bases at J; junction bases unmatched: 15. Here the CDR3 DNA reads TGTGCCAGCAGGTCCACTAGCGCCGAGTCCATGGAGACCCAGTACTTC. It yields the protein CASRSTSAESMETQYF.

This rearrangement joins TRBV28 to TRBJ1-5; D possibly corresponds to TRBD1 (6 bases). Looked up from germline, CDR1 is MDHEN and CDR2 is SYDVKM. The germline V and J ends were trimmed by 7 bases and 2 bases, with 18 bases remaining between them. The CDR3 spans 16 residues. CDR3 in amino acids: CASTIGGGIRNQPQHF. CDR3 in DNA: TGTGCCAGCACCATAGGGGGAGGGATTCGCAATCAGCCCCAGCATTTT.

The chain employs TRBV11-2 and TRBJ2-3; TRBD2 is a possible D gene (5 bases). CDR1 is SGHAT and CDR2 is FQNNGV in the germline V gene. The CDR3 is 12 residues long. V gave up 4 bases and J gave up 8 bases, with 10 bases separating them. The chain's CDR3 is CASSSGRGTQYF. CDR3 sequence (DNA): TGTGCCAGCAGCTCAGGACGGGGTACGCAGTATTTT.

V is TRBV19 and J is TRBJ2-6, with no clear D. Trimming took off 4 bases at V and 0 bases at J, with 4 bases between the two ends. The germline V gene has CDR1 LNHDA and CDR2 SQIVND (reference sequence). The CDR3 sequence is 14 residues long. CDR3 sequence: CASSKSSGANVLTF. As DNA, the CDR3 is TGTGCCAGTAGTAAGAGCTCTGGGGCCAACGTCCTGACTTTC.

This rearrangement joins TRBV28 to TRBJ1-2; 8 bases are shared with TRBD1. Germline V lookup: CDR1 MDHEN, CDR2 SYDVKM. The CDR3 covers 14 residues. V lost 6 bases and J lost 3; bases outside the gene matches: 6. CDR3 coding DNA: TGTGCCAGCAGCCCACAGGGGGAGGACTATGGCTACACCTTC. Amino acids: CASSPQGEDYGYTF.